Shown below are 6 T cell receptor beta chains from a single sample sequenced in a study of spatial heterogeneity in lung cancer (dated by TCRdb to about 2019). Library preparation employed 5' RACE. The reads were generated on a NextSeq 500. TCRdb applied fastp at Q25 and MiXCR to the public reads, then kept only in-frame beta chains. Entries that share a CDR3 protein sequence are merged under the most common genes and DNA. The sample table lists nearly 95,000 distinct CDR3 sequences, less than 20% of them with a count of one. Together, the top ten hold just over 20% of the sample. The time point label, read with the paper, signifies: blood at routine non-recurrence follow-up after resection. The input for sequencing was PBMCs, taken at follow-up. The receptors originated from a male donor with early-stage non-small cell lung cancer.

A few counts support this clonotype. CDR3: CASSPGTSKSGANVLTF. The CDR3 region has the DNA TGTGCCAGCAGCCCCGGGACTAGCAAATCTGGGGCCAACGTCCTGACTTTC. V usage is TRBV7-6 and J usage is TRBJ2-6; 9 bases align to TRBD2. This CDR3 has 17 amino acids. Losses at the gene ends were 5 bases for V and 1 base for J; bases not matched to a gene: 6. The germline gives CDR1 SGHVS, CDR2 FNYEAQ.

The V and J genes are TRBV5-6 and TRBJ2-3, with 7 bases aligning to TRBD2. From germline, CDR1 is SGHDT and CDR2 YYEEEE. V shed 3 bases, J shed 2 bases, and the junction held 3 bases outside the gene matches. The CDR3 runs to 14 residues. Written as DNA, the CDR3 is TGTGCCAGCAGCTCGCTAGCGGCCACAGATACGCAGTATTTT. It specifies CASSSLAATDTQYF.

This clonotype was detected only a few times. This chain uses TRBV10-2 with TRBJ2-5; 9 bases align to TRBD1. The junction had 14 bases not matched to a gene; V was cut back by 10 bases and J by 5 bases. Germline V CDR1 and CDR2: WSHSY, SAAADI. CDR3 length: 15 amino acids. CDR3 DNA sequence: TGCGCCACCAGGGACGTCGGGACAGGGTCCGAGACCCAGTACTTC. It translates to CATRDVGTGSETQYF.

The chain is built from TRBV20-1 and TRBJ2-7; D gene uncertain. Germline-derived CDR1 and CDR2 are DFQATT and SNEGSKA (reference sequence). CDR3 size: 13 residues. Trimming shortened V by 3 bases and J by 0 bases, and 9 bases separated the two germline ends. The CDR3 region is CSARVQRSYEQYF. For the CDR3, the DNA is TGCAGTGCTAGGGTCCAGCGCTCCTACGAGCAGTACTTC.

A few counts support this clonotype. The gene calls are TRBV7-8 and TRBJ1-1, with a possible D match to TRBD1 (6 bases). Germline values: CDR1 SGHVS, CDR2 FQNEAQ. Trimming took 3 bases from V and 1 from J, leaving 9 bases between them. This CDR3 region has 14 residues. The CDR3 protein is CASSFRTANTEAFF. Written as DNA, the CDR3 is TGTGCCAGCAGCTTCAGGACAGCGAACACTGAAGCTTTCTTT.

The chain is built from TRBV5-1 and TRBJ2-1, with 9 bases lining up with TRBD1. With 2 bases clipped from V and 13 bases from J, the junction kept 13 bases outside the gene matches. CDR3 length: 15 amino acids. Germline V lookup: CDR1 SGHRS, CDR2 YFSETQ. CDR3 in DNA: TGCGCCAGCAGCTTCTTGGGCGGACAGGGGTCACCTCAGTTCTTC. Translated, it gives CASSFLGGQGSPQFF.